The rows below give T cell receptor beta chains drawn from one sample of a study of blood T cell repertoires in COVID-19. The method was immunoSEQ multiplex PCR; TCRdb's version includes in-frame clones alone and lacks a portion of them. The sample holds about 62,000 clones; around 89% are singletons and the top ten take over 15%. The source material was peripheral blood. All receptors come from a woman in her sixties with COVID-19, enrolled during active disease. The CDR3 runs from the conserved cysteine through the conserved F or W. Fields, in order: J gene, clone size, D gene, V gene, CDR3 protein, CDR3 DNA. D genes are given only for firm matches. For some rows the clone size is stated as once, few or many, or as a class when expanded; others skip it.

j_call: TRBJ2-5; clone_size: .; d_call: TRBD2; v_call: TRBV6-4; cdr3_aa: CASSRSGVGQETQYF; cdr3_nt: TGTGCCAGCAGCAGGAGCGGGGTAGGGCAAGAGACCCAGTACTTC
j_call: TRBJ1-2; clone_size: .; d_call: TRBD1; v_call: TRBV9; cdr3_aa: CASSRGTALGYGYTF; cdr3_nt: TGTGCCAGCAGCAGAGGGACAGCTCTCGGCTATGGCTACACCTTC
j_call: TRBJ1-3; clone_size: .; d_call: .; v_call: TRBV2; cdr3_aa: CASSKQGSGNTIYF; cdr3_nt: TGTGCCAGCAGTAAACAGGGTAGTGGAAACACCATATATTTT
j_call: TRBJ1-6; clone_size: .; d_call: .; v_call: TRBV5-1; cdr3_aa: CASSSQGTALHF; cdr3_nt: TGCGCCAGCAGCTCACAGGGAACGGCCCTCCACTTT
j_call: TRBJ1-4; clone_size: .; d_call: .; v_call: TRBV5-1; cdr3_aa: CASSYPGDEKLFF; cdr3_nt: TGCGCCAGCAGCTATCCGGGGGATGAAAAACTGTTTTTT
j_call: TRBJ1-3; clone_size: .; d_call: .; v_call: TRBV4-2; cdr3_aa: CASSQEWGSGNTIYF; cdr3_nt: TGTGCCAGCAGCCAAGAGTGGGGCAGTGGAAACACCATATATTTT
j_call: TRBJ2-7; clone_size: .; d_call: TRBD1; v_call: TRBV18; cdr3_aa: CASSPRQGSTYEQYF; cdr3_nt: TGTGCCAGCTCACCGCGACAGGGGTCGACCTACGAGCAGTACTTC
j_call: TRBJ2-7; clone_size: .; d_call: TRBD2; v_call: TRBV9; cdr3_aa: CASSVASSGIYEQYF; cdr3_nt: TGTGCCAGCAGCGTAGCTTCTAGCGGGATCTACGAGCAGTACTTC
j_call: TRBJ2-7; clone_size: .; d_call: TRBD1; v_call: TRBV18; cdr3_aa: CASSTGGDEQYF; cdr3_nt: TGTGCCAGCTCAACAGGGGGCGACGAGCAGTACTTC
j_call: TRBJ1-4; clone_size: .; d_call: .; v_call: TRBV6-6; cdr3_aa: CASSYGGAAEKLFF; cdr3_nt: TGTGCCAGCAGTTACGGTGGGGCGGCTGAAAAACTGTTTTTT
j_call: TRBJ1-4; clone_size: .; d_call: TRBD1; v_call: TRBV6-5; cdr3_aa: CASTLTTGGQELFF; cdr3_nt: TGTGCCAGCACACTGACGACAGGGGGTCAGGAACTGTTTTTT
j_call: TRBJ1-2; clone_size: .; d_call: .; v_call: TRBV6-5; cdr3_aa: CATAGSANYGYTF; cdr3_nt: TGTGCCACCGCGGGTTCAGCTAACTATGGCTACACCTTC
j_call: TRBJ1-4; clone_size: .; d_call: TRBD1; v_call: TRBV5-4; cdr3_aa: CASSLKARGSEKLFF; cdr3_nt: TGTGCCAGCAGCTTGAAAGCCAGGGGGTCTGAAAAACTGTTTTTT
j_call: TRBJ1-3; clone_size: once; d_call: .; v_call: TRBV7-2; cdr3_aa: CASSLAPPGAGNTIYF; cdr3_nt: TGTGCCAGCAGCTTAGCTCCGCCGGGGGCTGGAAACACCATATATTTT
j_call: TRBJ1-2; clone_size: .; d_call: TRBD1; v_call: TRBV6-2/TRBV6-3; cdr3_aa: CASSRTGDGYTF; cdr3_nt: TGTGCCAGCAGTAGGACAGGGGATGGCTACACCTTC
j_call: TRBJ1-2; clone_size: .; d_call: .; v_call: TRBV7-8; cdr3_aa: CASSRGLLKDSKDGYTF; cdr3_nt: TGTGCCAGCAGCCGAGGACTCCTGAAGGACAGCAAGGATGGCTACACCTTC
j_call: TRBJ1-4; clone_size: .; d_call: .; v_call: TRBV4-3; cdr3_aa: CASSPDATGLANEKLFF; cdr3_nt: TGCGCCAGCAGCCCCGACGCCACAGGGCTTGCTAATGAAAAACTGTTTTTT
j_call: TRBJ2-7; clone_size: .; d_call: .; v_call: TRBV7-2; cdr3_aa: CASSLSQYEQYF; cdr3_nt: TGTGCCAGCAGCTTAAGTCAGTACGAGCAGTACTTC
j_call: TRBJ2-1; clone_size: few; d_call: TRBD1; v_call: TRBV5-6; cdr3_aa: CASNPRTGVGNEQFF; cdr3_nt: TGTGCCAGCAATCCAAGAACAGGGGTGGGTAATGAGCAGTTCTTC
j_call: TRBJ1-2; clone_size: .; d_call: .; v_call: TRBV19; cdr3_aa: CASSMSGYGYTF; cdr3_nt: TGTGCCAGTAGTATGTCGGGCTATGGCTACACCTTC
j_call: TRBJ1-2; clone_size: .; d_call: .; v_call: TRBV7-2; cdr3_aa: CASSLSGANYGYTF; cdr3_nt: TGTGCCAGCAGCTTATCAGGCGCAAACTATGGCTACACCTTC
j_call: TRBJ1-1; clone_size: .; d_call: .; v_call: TRBV4-1; cdr3_aa: CASSQDSPNTEAFF; cdr3_nt: TGCGCCAGCAGCCAGGACAGCCCGAACACTGAAGCTTTCTTT
j_call: TRBJ1-5; clone_size: .; d_call: TRBD1; v_call: TRBV7-2; cdr3_aa: CASSETGGEGQPQHF; cdr3_nt: TGTGCCAGCAGCGAAACAGGGGGAGAGGGGCAGCCCCAGCATTTT
j_call: TRBJ2-2; clone_size: .; d_call: TRBD1; v_call: TRBV5-1; cdr3_aa: CATRGTGQPGELFF; cdr3_nt: TGCGCCACCCGAGGGACAGGGCAACCCGGGGAGCTGTTTTTT
j_call: TRBJ2-5; clone_size: .; d_call: .; v_call: TRBV6-2/TRBV6-3; cdr3_aa: CASSLPGEAVFETQYF; cdr3_nt: TGTGCCAGCAGCCTCCCGGGGGAGGCCGTTTTCGAGACCCAGTACTTC
j_call: TRBJ2-1; clone_size: .; d_call: .; v_call: TRBV5-1; cdr3_aa: CASSQLEGSYNEQFF; cdr3_nt: TGCGCCAGCAGTCAGTTGGAGGGCTCCTACAATGAGCAGTTCTTC
j_call: TRBJ2-2; clone_size: .; d_call: .; v_call: TRBV4-3; cdr3_aa: CASSRRQGGELFF; cdr3_nt: TGCGCCAGCAGCCGAAGGCAGGGCGGGGAGCTGTTTTTT
j_call: TRBJ2-2; clone_size: .; d_call: TRBD2; v_call: TRBV28; cdr3_aa: CASSWTSENTGELFF; cdr3_nt: TGTGCCAGCAGTTGGACTAGCGAGAACACCGGGGAGCTGTTTTTT
j_call: TRBJ1-5; clone_size: .; d_call: .; v_call: TRBV15; cdr3_aa: CATSRTGGQPQHF; cdr3_nt: TGTGCCACCAGCAGAACCGGGGGTCAGCCCCAGCATTTT
j_call: TRBJ2-1; clone_size: .; d_call: TRBD2; v_call: TRBV4-3; cdr3_aa: CASSQDRASGSLNEQFF; cdr3_nt: TGCGCCAGCAGCCAAGATAGGGCTAGCGGGAGCCTGAATGAGCAGTTCTTC
j_call: TRBJ2-4; clone_size: .; d_call: TRBD1; v_call: TRBV5-1; cdr3_aa: CASSLDGQGATNIQYF; cdr3_nt: TGCGCCAGCAGCTTGGATGGACAGGGGGCGACAAACATTCAGTACTTC
j_call: TRBJ2-7; clone_size: .; d_call: TRBD1; v_call: TRBV28; cdr3_aa: CASSFGRGIYEQYF; cdr3_nt: TGTGCCAGCAGTTTCGGCAGGGGGATTTACGAGCAGTACTTC
j_call: TRBJ2-4; clone_size: .; d_call: TRBD2; v_call: TRBV19; cdr3_aa: CASSRLAVAKNIQYF; cdr3_nt: TGTGCCAGTAGTAGACTAGCGGTAGCCAAAAACATTCAGTACTTC
j_call: TRBJ2-1; clone_size: .; d_call: .; v_call: TRBV6-2/TRBV6-3; cdr3_aa: CASSYPQLSSYNEQFF; cdr3_nt: TGTGCCAGCAGTTACCCACAGTTGAGCTCCTACAATGAGCAGTTCTTC
j_call: TRBJ1-4; clone_size: .; d_call: TRBD1; v_call: TRBV4-3; cdr3_aa: CASSQDLMWPGQGDREKLFF; cdr3_nt: TGCGCCAGCAGCCAAGATCTAATGTGGCCTGGACAGGGTGATCGAGAAAAACTGTTTTTT
j_call: TRBJ2-7; clone_size: .; d_call: TRBD1; v_call: TRBV27; cdr3_aa: CASSLWDGDREHYEQYF; cdr3_nt: TGTGCCAGCAGTTTATGGGATGGGGACAGGGAGCACTACGAGCAGTACTTC
j_call: TRBJ1-2; clone_size: .; d_call: .; v_call: TRBV3-1/TRBV3-2; cdr3_aa: CASSPFLGHLNYGYTF; cdr3_nt: TGTGCCAGCAGTCCCTTTTTGGGACATCTTAACTATGGCTACACCTTC
j_call: TRBJ2-7; clone_size: .; d_call: TRBD2; v_call: TRBV15; cdr3_aa: CATSRAGPAGEFYEQYF; cdr3_nt: TGTGCCACCAGCAGAGCCGGCCCAGCGGGAGAGTTCTACGAGCAGTACTTC
j_call: TRBJ1-2; clone_size: few; d_call: .; v_call: TRBV11-3; cdr3_aa: CASSRDNYGYTF; cdr3_nt: TGTGCCAGCAGTCGGGATAACTATGGCTACACCTTC
j_call: TRBJ2-3; clone_size: .; d_call: TRBD2; v_call: TRBV7-2; cdr3_aa: CASSNQAGGTDTQYF; cdr3_nt: TGTGCCAGCAGCAACCAAGCGGGAGGAACAGATACGCAGTATTTT
j_call: TRBJ2-3; clone_size: .; d_call: .; v_call: TRBV6-2/TRBV6-3; cdr3_aa: CASSSTGSRDTQYF; cdr3_nt: TGTGCCAGCAGTTCAACAGGGTCTCGGGATACGCAGTATTTT
j_call: TRBJ1-1; clone_size: .; d_call: TRBD1; v_call: TRBV6-6; cdr3_aa: CASSLTGDRGTEAFF; cdr3_nt: TGTGCCAGCAGCCTTACAGGGGATAGGGGCACTGAAGCTTTCTTT
j_call: TRBJ2-3; clone_size: .; d_call: TRBD2; v_call: TRBV29-1; cdr3_aa: CSAVAGGTGTDTQYF; cdr3_nt: TGCAGCGCCGTAGCGGGAGGCACGGGGACAGATACGCAGTATTTT
j_call: TRBJ1-3; clone_size: .; d_call: .; v_call: TRBV6-2/TRBV6-3; cdr3_aa: CASSYSTILGPGNTIYF; cdr3_nt: TGTGCCAGCAGTTACTCTACTATTCTGGGTCCTGGAAACACCATATATTTT
j_call: TRBJ2-7; clone_size: .; d_call: .; v_call: TRBV30; cdr3_aa: CAWRRRGGLSYEQYF; cdr3_nt: TGTGCCTGGAGACGTAGAGGAGGACTATCCTACGAGCAGTACTTC
j_call: TRBJ1-1; clone_size: .; d_call: .; v_call: TRBV3-1/TRBV3-2; cdr3_aa: CASSQGFPGANTEAFF; cdr3_nt: TGTGCCAGCAGCCAAGGTTTCCCGGGTGCGAACACTGAAGCTTTCTTT
j_call: TRBJ1-3; clone_size: .; d_call: .; v_call: TRBV12-3/TRBV12-4; cdr3_aa: CASAGDGNTIYF; cdr3_nt: TGTGCCAGCGCAGGGGACGGAAACACCATATATTTT
j_call: TRBJ1-2; clone_size: .; d_call: TRBD1; v_call: TRBV11-2; cdr3_aa: CASSTPTGRIGYTF; cdr3_nt: TGTGCCAGCAGCACGCCGACAGGGCGCATCGGCTACACCTTC